The present T cell receptor (beta chain) was sequenced within a study of blood T cell repertoires in COVID-19. Self-reported history from a screening survey and questionnaire set each donor's cohort. As processed by the authors: Using reference gene primer amplification, nucleated cell counts were estimated. Clones were sequenced by immunoSEQ multiplex PCR, and TCRdb holds only the in-frame ones, with some missing. V and J calls plus clone size are reproduced from that table; the DNA served to infer D and trimming. Here the sample spans 270,000 or so clones, roughly 86% being singletons. The CDR3 extends over 16 amino acids. This clone appeared once.

The sequencing sample was made of PBMCs or T cells enriched from blood (not recorded which). The receptor's source is a woman younger than 35 who had recovered from COVID-19. The genes are TRBV21-1 and TRBJ1-5; the table gives TRBD1 as D, unverified against the DNA. TRBV21-1 is a listed pseudogene. The CDR3 region has the DNA TGTGCCAGCAGCTGGAGCTCCAGGGTTGACAATCAGCCCCAGCATTTT. Its protein is CASSWSSRVDNQPQHF.